This T cell receptor beta chain was captured by sequencing in a study of a mutant IDH1 vaccine in newly diagnosed glioma. In the study overall: In weeks 1, 3, 5, 7, 11, 15, 19 and 23, patients were immunized, eight times in all. Either 4-6 weeks after radiotherapy alone or alongside temozolomide, vaccination was begun. Males made up about 62% and females about 40% of treated patients, whose mean age was about 37 years. Study outcomes and limitations: Altogether, around 95% of patients exhibited vaccine-induced immune responses.

The time point denotes: week 5, during vaccination. The content of each vaccine dose was 300 ug of mutant IDH1 20-mer peptide, and topical imiquimod accompanied it. Remarks on this clone: What it binds is not known.

This CDR3 has 14 residues. Germline V gene sequence: CDR1 SGHRS, CDR2 YFSETQ. Trimming cost V 4 bases and J 2 bases; bases outside gene matches: 4. Clones were sequenced by immunoSEQ multiplex PCR, and TCRdb holds only the in-frame ones, with some missing. The table shows about 25,000 clones, with around 79% occurring only once. The source material was PBMCs, sampled from a glioma patient whose treatment included an IDH1 peptide vaccine. The rearrangement uses TRBV5-1 and TRBJ2-7, with 9 bases fitting TRBD1. The TCR originated in a man in his forties with glioma. Here the CDR3 DNA reads TGCGCCAGCAGCCGGGGACAGGGCGCCTACGAGCAGTACTTC. Protein: CASSRGQGAYEQYF.